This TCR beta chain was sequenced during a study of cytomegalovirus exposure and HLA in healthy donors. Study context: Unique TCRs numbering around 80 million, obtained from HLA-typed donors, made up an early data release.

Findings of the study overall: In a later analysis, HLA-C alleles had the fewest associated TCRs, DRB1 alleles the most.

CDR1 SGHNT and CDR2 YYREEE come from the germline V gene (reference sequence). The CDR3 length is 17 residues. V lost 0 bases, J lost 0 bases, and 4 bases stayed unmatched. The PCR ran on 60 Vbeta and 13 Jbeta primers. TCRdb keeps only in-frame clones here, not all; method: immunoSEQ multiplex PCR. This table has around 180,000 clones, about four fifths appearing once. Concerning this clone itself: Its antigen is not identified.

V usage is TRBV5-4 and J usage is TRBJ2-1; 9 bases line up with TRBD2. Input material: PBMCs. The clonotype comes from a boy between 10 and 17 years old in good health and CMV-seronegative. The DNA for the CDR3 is TGTGCCAGCAGCTTGGGGACTAGCGACCCCTCCTACAATGAGCAGTTCTTC. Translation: CASSLGTSDPSYNEQFF.